Listed below are T cell receptor beta chains from one sample, sequenced in a study of T cells in Graves' hyperthyroidism and ophthalmopathy. TCRdb recomputed calls from the multiplex PCR reads with MiXCR, one row per CDR3 protein. Among a few hundred thousand distinct CDR3 sequences listed, around 16% were seen once. Source material: blood. These TCRs come from a woman aged 18-29 years with Graves' hyperthyroidism. CDR3s include the opening cysteine and the closing phenylalanine or tryptophan. D genes are given only for firm matches. Some rows have no size entry. The others give once, few or many, or a class for an expanded clone.

J gene	D gene	V gene	clone size	CDR3 protein	CDR3 DNA
TRBJ1-2	-	TRBV28	many	CASSHSARIPYNYGYTF	TGTGCCAGCAGTCATTCGGCCCGAATCCCATATAACTATGGCTACACCTTC
TRBJ1-1	-	TRBV5-1	many	CASSFGTTGTEAFF	TGCGCCAGCAGCTTCGGGACAACGGGCACTGAAGCTTTCTTT
TRBJ2-3	-	TRBV2	many	CASSGFTGGTDTQYF	TGTGCCAGCAGTGGGTTCACTGGGGGCACAGATACGCAGTATTTT
TRBJ1-1	-	TRBV12-3/TRBV12-4	many	CASSYGLNTEAFF	TGTGCCAGCAGCTACGGGCTGAACACTGAAGCTTTCTTT
TRBJ2-2	TRBD2	TRBV5-1	many	CASSLGGTSDRPKTGELFF	TGCGCCAGCAGCTTGGGTGGGACTAGCGACCGGCCTAAGACCGGGGAGCTGTTTTTT
TRBJ2-7	-	TRBV6-2/TRBV6-3	-	CASSYSSGRVFEQYF	TGTGCCAGCAGTTACTCCTCGGGTCGGGTTTTTGAGCAGTACTTC
TRBJ2-3	-	TRBV5-1	many	CASRLTQGRTDTQYF	TGCGCCAGCAGGTTGACACAGGGACGCACAGATACGCAGTATTTT
TRBJ2-2	-	TRBV2	many	CASIPGTVTGELFF	TGTGCCAGCATTCCCGGGACTGTAACCGGGGAGCTGTTTTTT
TRBJ2-2	-	TRBV20-1	-	CSAWTVNTGELFF	TGCAGTGCTTGGACAGTTAACACCGGGGAGCTGTTTTTT
TRBJ2-2	-	TRBV12-3/TRBV12-4	many	CASSFQGATNTGELFF	TGTGCCAGCAGTTTCCAAGGAGCTACGAACACCGGGGAGCTGTTTTTT
TRBJ1-6	TRBD1	TRBV5-1	-	CASSPGGQSNSPLHF	TGCGCCAGCAGCCCGGGGGGACAGTCGAATTCACCCCTCCACTTT
TRBJ1-2	TRBD1	TRBV6-2/TRBV6-3	-	CASRDPWGQGPHGYTF	TGTGCCAGCAGAGACCCTTGGGGACAGGGTCCCCATGGCTACACCTTC
TRBJ1-1	-	TRBV20-1	many	CSADRENTEAFF	TGCAGTGCGGATCGGGAGAACACTGAAGCTTTCTTT
TRBJ2-5	TRBD2	TRBV6-1	few	CASSQPGLEDGGETQYF	TGTGCCAGCAGTCAACCGGGACTAGAGGATGGGGGAGAGACCCAGTACTTC
TRBJ2-7	-	TRBV12-3/TRBV12-4	many	CASRPNTNTYEQYF	TGTGCCAGCAGACCGAATACAAATACCTACGAGCAGTACTTC
TRBJ2-1	-	TRBV20-1	many	CSARDPSSYNEQFF	TGCAGTGCTAGAGATCCCTCATCCTACAATGAGCAGTTCTTC
TRBJ2-7	-	TRBV7-2	few	CASSRKRDTLYEQYF	TGTGCCAGCAGCAGAAAACGGGACACCCTCTACGAGCAGTACTTC
TRBJ2-4	-	TRBV27	-	CASSSSGGAKNIQYF	TGTGCCAGCAGTTCCAGTGGGGGAGCCAAAAACATTCAGTACTTC
TRBJ1-5	-	TRBV6-1	many	CASSVSGVNQPQHF	TGTGCCAGCAGTGTAAGTGGCGTCAATCAGCCCCAGCATTTT
TRBJ1-1	-	TRBV9	-	CASTPEGVNTEAFF	TGTGCCAGCACCCCCGAAGGGGTGAACACTGAAGCTTTCTTT
TRBJ1-5	-	TRBV12-3/TRBV12-4	-	CASSLRGVQPQHF	TGTGCCAGCAGTCTTAGGGGGGTTCAGCCCCAGCATTTT
TRBJ1-4	-	TRBV2	many	CASSVPFNRAATNEKLFF	TGTGCCAGCAGTGTCCCTTTTAACCGAGCTGCAACTAATGAAAAACTGTTTTTT
TRBJ1-5	-	TRBV28	many	CASIFGGRRQPQHF	TGTGCCAGCATCTTCGGGGGGCGTCGGCAGCCCCAGCATTTT
TRBJ2-1	-	TRBV7-3	many	CASSPWASYNEQFF	TGTGCCAGCAGCCCCTGGGCCTCCTACAATGAGCAGTTCTTC
TRBJ1-2	-	TRBV6-5	-	CASSFGPGDGYTF	TGTGCCAGCAGTTTCGGGCCAGGAGATGGCTACACCTTC
TRBJ2-7	-	TRBV28	few	CASSFEEGASSYEQYF	TGTGCCAGCAGTTTCGAGGAGGGGGCAAGCTCCTACGAGCAGTACTTC
TRBJ1-2	-	TRBV2	many	CASSDSGNYGYTF	TGTGCCAGCAGTGACTCGGGGAACTATGGCTACACCTTC
TRBJ1-4	-	TRBV2	many	CASSERPVATNEKLFF	TGTGCCAGCAGTGAGCGGCCCGTGGCGACGAATGAAAAACTGTTTTTT
TRBJ1-2	-	TRBV5-8	many	CASSLGDTSNYGYTF	TGTGCCAGCAGCTTGGGTGACACTTCTAACTATGGCTACACCTTC
TRBJ2-5	-	TRBV12-3/TRBV12-4	many	CASSPSVAVETQYF	TGTGCCAGCAGTCCCTCAGTGGCCGTGGAGACCCAGTACTTC
TRBJ1-6	TRBD1	TRBV27	many	CASSRETGVTSYNSPLHF	TGTGCCAGCAGTAGAGAGACAGGGGTGACATCCTATAATTCACCCCTCCACTTT
TRBJ2-1	TRBD2	TRBV10-3	-	CAISESSSGWGNEQFF	TGTGCCATCAGTGAGTCGTCTAGCGGGTGGGGCAATGAGCAGTTCTTC
TRBJ1-4	-	TRBV7-9	-	CASSLIFGHSQWANEKLFF	TGTGCCAGCAGCTTAATTTTCGGACATTCCCAATGGGCAAATGAAAAACTGTTTTTT
TRBJ2-3	TRBD2	TRBV19	-	CASSIAAGVAVGTQYF	TGTGCCAGTAGTATTGCAGCGGGGGTAGCAGTCGGTACGCAGTATTTT